The 13 T cell receptor beta chains below come from one sample, sequenced in a study of cytomegalovirus exposure and HLA in healthy donors. PCR primers comprised 60 Vbeta and 13 Jbeta primers. Here immunoSEQ multiplex PCR was the method, and the copy in TCRdb shows in-frame clones only, minus some. The repertoire consists of around 170,000 clones, with approximately 81% occurring once and the leading ten covering 0.35% to 0.4%. The sequenced material came from PBMCs. These receptors were taken from a boy between 2 and 15 years old in good health and CMV-seronegative.

The genes are TRBV30 and TRBJ2-1; 9 bases agree with TRBD2. V was pared by 3 bases and J by 2 bases, with 8 bases of the junction left unmatched. CDR3 length equals 16 residues. CDR1 is GTSNPN and CDR2 is SVGIG in the germline V gene (reference sequence). The CDR3 sequence: CAWRSFASGTYNEQFF. Written as DNA, the CDR3 is TGTGCCTGGAGGAGTTTCGCTAGCGGGACCTACAATGAGCAGTTCTTC.

V and J are TRBV6-5 and TRBJ1-2; TRBD1 matches 7 bases. CDR1 and CDR2 from the germline V gene are MNHEY and SVGAGI. Trimming took 6 bases from V and 3 from J; bases not matched to a gene: 7. The CDR3 runs 14 residues. The CDR3 region has the DNA TGTGCCAGCAGCCGACAGGGCCGGGACTATGGCTACACCTTC. This translates into CASSRQGRDYGYTF.

The chain carries TRBV20-1 and TRBJ2-1; D perhaps matches TRBD2 (5 bases). CDR3 length: 11 residues. The V gene's germline CDR1 is DFQATT and CDR2 SNEGSKA (reference sequence). V lost 6 bases to trimming and J lost 8 bases, with 11 bases between them. The CDR3 nucleotides read TGCAGTGCACCTTCGAGGGATGAGCAGTTCTTC. Protein product: CSAPSRDEQFF.

This chain links TRBV7-9 with TRBJ1-2; TRBD1 agrees at 10 bases. The CDR3 covers 14 residues. Germline CDR1 and CDR2: SEHNR and FQNEAQ (reference sequence). Germline trimming cut 2 bases from V and 4 bases from J; bases unmatched to any gene: 1. The CDR3 sequence is CASSLWDRGYGYTF. As DNA, the CDR3 is TGTGCCAGCAGCTTATGGGACAGGGGCTATGGCTACACCTTC.

As regards this clone: Its ends do not fully match the called genes, so a read error is possible. The V call is TRBV7-9, the J call TRBJ2-1; TRBD2 aligns across 10 bases. CDR1 is SEHNR and CDR2 is FQNEAQ in the germline V gene (reference sequence). CDR3 length: 17 residues. CDR3 sequence: CSSSSGLAASSYNEQFF. In DNA form, the CDR3 reads TGTTCCAGCAGCTCAGGACTAGCGGCAAGCTCCTACAATGAGCAGTTCTTC.

The chain employs TRBV5-1 and TRBJ2-1; TRBD2 might be the D (5 bases). The V and J ends lost 2 bases and 8 bases respectively, with 23 bases between them. The CDR3 runs to 17 residues. The germline CDR1 and CDR2 sequences are SGHRS and YFSETQ. The CDR3 reads CASSFLFSVWGGDEQFF. CDR3 DNA: TGCGCCAGCAGCTTCCTTTTTAGCGTATGGGGTGGCGATGAGCAGTTCTTC.

The CDR3 region has the DNA TGTGCCAGCAGAGGACTAGCGGTGAACACCGGGGAGCTGTTTTTT. Its translation: CASRGLAVNTGELFF. This chain links TRBV28 with TRBJ2-2; TRBD2 agrees at 10 bases. V gave up 6 bases and J gave up 1 base; unmatched junction bases: 2. CDR1 and CDR2 from the germline V gene are MDHEN and SYDVKM. The CDR3 loop spans 15 amino acids.

The rearrangement links TRBV7-6 to TRBJ2-3; 9 bases match TRBD2. Germline V gene data show CDR1 as SGHVS and CDR2 as FNYEAQ. With 6 bases clipped from V and 2 bases from J, the junction kept 9 bases outside the gene matches. This CDR3 has 16 residues. DNA for the CDR3: TGTGCCAGCAGTTTTAGCGGGGGATTCCCCACAGATACGCAGTATTTT. Amino acid sequence: CASSFSGGFPTDTQYF.

The chain recombines TRBV7-9 with TRBJ1-1; D is unresolved. The CDR3 covers 12 residues. Germline loops: CDR1 SEHNR, CDR2 FQNEAQ (reference sequence). V was trimmed by 5 bases and J by 1 base, leaving 5 bases between them. CDR3 protein: CASSVQNTEAFF. The CDR3 nucleotides read TGTGCCAGCAGCGTACAGAACACTGAAGCTTTCTTT.

The chain recombines TRBV30 with TRBJ2-1; 9 nucleotides line up with TRBD2. The CDR3 runs 15 residues. Germline CDR1 reads GTSNPN; CDR2 reads SVGIG (reference sequence). After removal of 4 bases from V and 7 bases from J, the junction contained 11 bases not matched to a gene. In DNA, the CDR3 is TGTGCCTGGACCTCCCGCGGGAGGGCCGAAAATGAGCAGTTCTTC. It yields the protein CAWTSRGRAENEQFF. Supplemented by reference TRBV30 and TRBJ2-1, the full variable domain reads SQTIHQWPATLVQPVGSPLSLECTVEGTSNPNLYWYRQAAGRGLQLLFYSVGIGQISSEVPQNLSASRPQDRQFILSSKKLLLSDSGFYLCAWTSRGRAENEQFFGPGTRLTVL.

This clone occurred a few times. The V call is TRBV11-2, the J call TRBJ1-1, with D possibly being TRBD1 (6 bases). Germline assignment: CDR1 SGHAT and CDR2 FQNNGV. Trimming took off 2 bases at V and 10 bases at J, with 11 bases between the two ends. The CDR3 runs 12 residues. The CDR3 loop is CASSLSGASAFF. The CDR3 DNA reads TGTGCCAGCAGCTTATCAGGGGCCTCAGCTTTCTTT.

The rearrangement uses TRBV7-9 and TRBJ2-1; TRBD2 matches at 10 bases. Trimming removed 4 bases from V and 7 bases from J; junction bases left unmatched: 4. Germline loops: CDR1 SEHNR, CDR2 FQNEAQ (reference sequence). This CDR3 is 14 amino acids long. This CDR3 reads CASSSSGSWNEQFF. Written as DNA, the CDR3 is TGTGCCAGCAGCTCTAGCGGGAGTTGGAATGAGCAGTTCTTC.

The V and J genes are TRBV19 and TRBJ2-3; TRBD2 aligns across 8 bases. The CDR3 consists of 13 residues. With 5 bases clipped from V and 5 bases from J, the junction kept 3 bases outside the gene matches. Germline lookup yields CDR1 LNHDA and CDR2 SQIVND (reference sequence). The CDR3 sequence: CASSPAGGDTQYF. The CDR3 nucleotides are TGTGCCAGTAGTCCCGCGGGAGGAGATACGCAGTATTTT.